The 12 T cell receptor beta chains reported below all come from one sample, sequenced in a study of blood T cell repertoires in COVID-19. The repertoire was sequenced with immunoSEQ multiplex PCR; TCRdb's copy has only in-frame clones and lacks some. The sample holds some 44,000 clones, 85% to 95% seen once. What was sequenced was peripheral blood. The receptors here all came from a man between 50 and 59 years old with active COVID-19.

The chain links TRBV19 to TRBJ1-4; D perhaps matches TRBD1 (6 bases). Germline assignment: CDR1 LNHDA and CDR2 SQIVND (reference sequence). Trimming left V 5 bases short and J 3 bases short, with 10 bases between. This CDR3 region has 14 residues. The CDR3 DNA sequence: TGTGCCAGTAGTCCAGGGGTGCCTAATGAAAAACTGTTTTTT. The encoded protein is CASSPGVPNEKLFF.

The chain joins TRBV7-9 to TRBJ1-1, with TRBD1 matching 8 bases. The CDR3 is 17 amino acids. CDR1 and CDR2 from the germline V gene are SEHNR and FQNEAQ (reference sequence). After removal of 5 bases from V and 0 bases from J, the junction contained 11 bases not matched to a gene. The CDR3 region is CASSHQGQGNMNTEAFF. The CDR3 DNA sequence: TGTGCCAGCAGCCACCAAGGACAGGGAAATATGAACACTGAAGCTTTCTTT.

The chain has TRBV6-5 and TRBJ1-5; D gene uncertain. The CDR3 consists of 15 residues. Trimming removed 6 bases from V and 2 bases from J, with 14 bases in between. Germline V gene lookup returns CDR1 MNHEY and CDR2 SVGAGI. CDR3 protein: CASSPGIWGNQPQHF. CDR3 bases: TGTGCCAGCAGCCCCGGGATTTGGGGCAATCAGCCCCAGCATTTT.

V usage is TRBV12-3 or TRBV12-4 and J usage is TRBJ1-2; D not resolved. V was shortened by 6 bases and J by 7 bases, with 15 bases between the two germline ends. This CDR3 contains 13 residues. The CDR3 here is CASRVEQAGGYTF. The CDR3 DNA reads as TGTGCCAGCAGAGTTGAGCAGGCGGGTGGCTACACCTTC.

This clone was observed a single time. The gene calls are TRBV7-8 and TRBJ2-4; 8 bases fit TRBD2. Per germline, CDR1 SGHVS and CDR2 FQNEAQ. Losses at the gene ends were 3 bases for V and 1 base for J; bases not matched to a gene: 2. The CDR3 totals 15 residues. The CDR3 DNA follows: TGTGCCAGCAGCTTTAGCGGGGCCGCCAAAAACATTCAGTACTTC. Its protein product is CASSFSGAAKNIQYF. Full variable domain (outside the CDR3, taken from reference TRBV7-8 and TRBJ2-4): GAGVSQSPRYKVAKRGQDVALRCDPISGHVSLFWYQQALGQGPEFLTYFQNEAQLDKSGLPSDRFFAERPEGSVSTLKIQRTQQEDSAVYLCASSFSGAAKNIQYFGAGTRLSVL.

The V and J genes are TRBV4-1 and TRBJ1-2; D is ambiguous. The CDR3 spans 14 residues. Germline CDR1 MGHRA, CDR2 YSYEKL. The V end lost 4 bases, the J end lost 3 bases, and 12 bases lay between the germline ends. As DNA, the CDR3 is TGCGCCAGCAGCCTTACAACCGGGGACTATGGCTACACCTTC. It specifies CASSLTTGDYGYTF.

The chain joins TRBV29-1 to TRBJ2-2; D is uncertain. Germline-derived CDR1 and CDR2 are SQVTM and ANQGSEA. The ends were cut back, 6 bases at V and 6 bases at J, with 14 bases in the middle. This CDR3 is 13 amino acids long. The CDR3 here is CSVVFAGSGELFF. CDR3 in DNA: TGCAGCGTGGTCTTTGCTGGCTCCGGGGAGCTGTTTTTT.

The chain uses TRBV6-5 and TRBJ2-2; the match to TRBD2 covers 7 bases. CDR1 MNHEY and CDR2 SVGAGI come from the germline V gene. There are 15 residues in the CDR3. V shed 6 bases and J 1 base; nucleotides not matched to a gene: 5. CDR3 DNA: TGTGCCAGCAGCCGGGGGAGGGTGAACACCGGGGAGCTGTTTTTT. This encodes CASSRGRVNTGELFF.

A single count supports this clone. This chain links TRBV27 with TRBJ2-1, with 12 bases lining up with TRBD1. V gave up 2 bases and J gave up 8 bases; unmatched junction bases: 10. Germline V gives CDR1 MNHEY, CDR2 SMNVEV (reference sequence). The CDR3 contains 17 residues. The CDR3 DNA reads TGTGCCAGCAGTTTACTCTCCGGGACAGGGGGCTTGTATGAGCAGTTCTTC. It is translated as CASSLLSGTGGLYEQFF.

The V gene is TRBV4-2, the J gene TRBJ2-1; unclear D gene. Germline CDR1 is LGHNA and CDR2 is YNFKEQ. Trimming cost V 2 bases and J 3 bases, with 20 bases left between them. This CDR3 contains 18 residues. The CDR3 DNA reads TGTGCCAGCAGCCAACAATCCAGCCCCGACTCATACTACAATGAGCAGTTCTTC. Translation gives CASSQQSSPDSYYNEQFF.

This rearrangement joins TRBV20-1 to TRBJ2-1; TRBD1 matches 7 bases. V was pared by 5 bases and J by 6 bases, with 1 base of the junction left unmatched. CDR1 and CDR2 from the germline V gene are DFQATT and SNEGSKA (reference sequence). CDR3 length: 11 amino acids. The CDR3 DNA sequence: TGCAGTGCTGACAGGGCCAATGAGCAGTTCTTC. Translating gives CSADRANEQFF.

This clone came up a few times. The chain has TRBV5-1 and TRBJ1-4, with unresolved D. Looked up from germline, CDR1 is SGHRS and CDR2 is YFSETQ. V was trimmed by 5 bases and J by 0 bases, leaving 8 bases between them. The CDR3 sequence is 14 residues long. The chain's CDR3 is CASRTGATNEKLFF. In nucleotides, the CDR3 is TGCGCCAGCAGGACCGGAGCAACTAATGAAAAACTGTTTTTT.